The entry below gives a single TCR beta chain sequence along with its context. This specimen comes from a study of T cell changes during pregnancy in multiple sclerosis. This table comes from immunoSEQ multiplex PCR, and its TCRdb copy is limited to in-frame clones, with some not included. The sample shows under 70,000 clones, approximately 92% of them seen only once. Sample: peripheral blood, taken in the third trimester of pregnancy. The clonotype originates from a female donor in good health, enrolled as a control in a pregnancy study.

The CDR3 here is CASRQQGNTGELFF. The DNA for the CDR3 is TGTGCCAGCAGGCAACAGGGCAACACCGGGGAGCTGTTTTTT. The rearrangement links TRBV7-3 to TRBJ2-2; possibly TRBD1 for D (6 bases). The CDR3 is 14 residues long. Germline loops: CDR1 SGHTA, CDR2 FQGTGA. Trimming stripped 6 bases from V and 2 bases from J, with 10 bases between. The variable domain in full, with the rest retrieved from reference TRBV7-3 and TRBJ2-2, is GAGVSQTPSNKVTEKGKYVELRCDPISGHTALYWYRQSLGQGPEFLIYFQGTGAADDSGLPNDRFFAVRPEGSVSTLKIQRTERGDSAVYLCASRQQGNTGELFFGEGSRLTVL.